The 9 T cell receptor beta chains in this list originate from one sample, sequenced in a study of identical twins. Each CDR3 protein gets one entry after TCRdb re-called the 5' RACE reads with MiXCR. The sample gives 400,000 to 500,000 distinct CDR3 sequences, roughly an eighth of which show up once; more than 0.8% is in the top ten. This sample also belongs to another study, concerning yellow fever vaccine responses in identical twins.

Sample: CD4+ T cells sorted from blood. The receptor source for this set is a woman under 30 in good health.

The CDR3 region is CASSYSGTENTEAFF. The CDR3 DNA reads TGTGCCAGCAGTTACTCTGGGACAGAGAACACTGAAGCTTTCTTT. The genes are TRBV6-5 and TRBJ1-1; 7 bases line up with TRBD1. The CDR3 contains 15 residues. J gave up 1 base and V 0 bases, and 2 bases lay outside the gene matches. The germline V gene has CDR1 MNHEY and CDR2 SVGAGI.

The chain is built from TRBV29-1 and TRBJ2-3, with D possibly TRBD2 on 5 matching bases. The V gene lost 7 bases and the J gene lost 0 bases, with 14 bases spanning the gap. The CDR3 spans 14 residues. Germline CDR1 and CDR2: SQVTM and ANQGSEA. This CDR3 reads CSAPKTGSTDTQYF. The DNA for the CDR3 is TGCAGCGCTCCTAAGACGGGGAGCACAGATACGCAGTATTTT.

This clonotype was observed a handful of times. The chain links TRBV15 to TRBJ2-5; 7 positions agree with TRBD2. This CDR3 region has 15 residues. The germline V gene has CDR1 LNHNV and CDR2 YYDKDF (reference sequence). V lost 1 base to trimming and J lost 2 bases; unmatched junction nucleotides: 4. The CDR3: CATSRAGGSQETQYF. CDR3 sequence (DNA): TGTGCCACCAGCAGAGCGGGAGGTAGTCAAGAGACCCAGTACTTC.

This clonotype has a handful of counts. The chain couples TRBV25-1 to TRBJ2-7, with D maybe TRBD1 (6 bases). Germline V gene lookup returns CDR1 MGHDK and CDR2 SYGVNS. This CDR3 region has 16 residues. V lost 9 bases and J 2 bases, leaving 23 bases between the germline ends. The CDR3 DNA follows: TGTGCCAGGCCGGACAGCCCCGAAGAGCAAACCTACGAGCAGTACTTC. It specifies CARPDSPEEQTYEQYF.

The rearrangement links TRBV7-2 to TRBJ1-6; D call uncertain. This CDR3 spans 14 amino acids. Per the germline V gene, CDR1 is SGHTA and CDR2 is FQGNSA. Trimming cost V 0 bases and J 7 bases, with 7 bases left between them. The CDR3 sequence: CASSLAAKNSPLHF. The CDR3, as DNA: TGTGCCAGCAGCTTAGCGGCCAAGAATTCACCCCTCCACTTT.

This clonotype was seen more than once but under ten times. This chain connects TRBV6-5 to TRBJ2-5; D assignment may be TRBD1 or TRBD2 (5 bases each). The CDR3 is 16 residues long. Germline-derived CDR1 and CDR2 are MNHEY and SVGAGI. The V gene lost 2 bases and the J gene lost 1 base, with 14 bases spanning the gap. CDR3 sequence (DNA): TGTGCCAGCAGTTACCCTGGGGGTCTCCCCCAAGAGACCCAGTACTTC. Translation gives CASSYPGGLPQETQYF.

This clonotype was counted many times. The chain is built from TRBV7-9 and TRBJ1-1; D unclear. The ends were cut back, 1 base at V and 0 bases at J, with 6 bases in the middle. Germline V gene sequence: CDR1 SEHNR, CDR2 FQNEAQ (reference sequence). The length of the CDR3 is 14 residues. In DNA form, the CDR3 reads TGTGCCAGCAGCTTAGAGGCGGTGAACACTGAAGCTTTCTTT. It specifies CASSLEAVNTEAFF.

This clonotype came up a few times. The V and J genes are TRBV20-1 and TRBJ2-7; 10 bases fit TRBD2. This CDR3 is 15 amino acids long. The germline CDR1 and CDR2 sequences are DFQATT and SNEGSKA (reference sequence). J gave up 5 bases and V 1 base, and 8 bases lay outside the gene matches. Written as DNA, the CDR3 is TGCAGTGCTAGAGGCCTCCTAGCGGGAGTCGACGAGCAGTACTTC. It codes for CSARGLLAGVDEQYF.

The gene calls are TRBV20-1 and TRBJ1-1; a weak D match, TRBD1 (6 bases). Per germline, CDR1 DFQATT and CDR2 SNEGSKA (reference sequence). The CDR3 is 15 amino acids. The germline V and J ends were trimmed by 0 bases and 0 bases, with 11 bases remaining between them. CDR3 sequence (DNA): TGCAGTGCTAGAGATGAGGGGGGGTTGAACACTGAAGCTTTCTTT. This sequence encodes CSARDEGGLNTEAFF.